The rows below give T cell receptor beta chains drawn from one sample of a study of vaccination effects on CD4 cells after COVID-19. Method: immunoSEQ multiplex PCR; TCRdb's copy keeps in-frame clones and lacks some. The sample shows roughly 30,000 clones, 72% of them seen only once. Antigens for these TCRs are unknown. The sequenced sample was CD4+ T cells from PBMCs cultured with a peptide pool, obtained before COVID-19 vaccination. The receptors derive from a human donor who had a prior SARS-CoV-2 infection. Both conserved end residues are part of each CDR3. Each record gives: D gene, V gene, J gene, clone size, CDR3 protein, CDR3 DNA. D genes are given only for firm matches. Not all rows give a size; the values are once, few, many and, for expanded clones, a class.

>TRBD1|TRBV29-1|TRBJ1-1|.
CSVDRDMNTEAFF
TGCAGCGTAGACAGGGACATGAACACTGAAGCTTTCTTT
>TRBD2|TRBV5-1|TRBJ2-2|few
CASSFWGTSGPGELFF
TGCGCCAGCAGCTTCTGGGGGACTAGCGGCCCCGGGGAGCTGTTTTTT
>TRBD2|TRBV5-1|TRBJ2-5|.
CASSLGLAGVETQYF
TGCGCCAGCAGCCTAGGACTAGCGGGGGTAGAGACCCAGTACTTC
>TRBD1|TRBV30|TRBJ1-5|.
CAWSRGRGPYNQPQHF
TGTGCCTGGAGTCGTGGCAGGGGGCCCTACAATCAGCCCCAGCATTTT
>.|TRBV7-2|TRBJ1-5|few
CASSFATQPQHF
TGTGCCAGCAGCTTTGCGACCCAGCCCCAGCATTTT
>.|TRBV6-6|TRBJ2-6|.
CASSLLARSGANVLTF
TGTGCCAGCAGCCTCTTGGCCCGCTCTGGGGCCAACGTCCTGACTTTC
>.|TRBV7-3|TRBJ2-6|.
CASSLFVSGANVLTF
TGTGCCAGCAGCTTATTTGTATCTGGGGCCAACGTCCTGACTTTC
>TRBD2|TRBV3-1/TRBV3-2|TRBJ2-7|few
CASRRERTYEQYF
TGTGCCAGCAGGCGGGAGCGGACCTACGAGCAGTACTTC
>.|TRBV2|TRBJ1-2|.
CASSPIVQGGGYTF
TGTGCCAGCAGTCCCATAGTTCAGGGCGGGGGCTACACCTTC
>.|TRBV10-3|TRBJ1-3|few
CATQTGSGNTIYF
TGTGCCACCCAGACGGGCTCTGGAAACACCATATATTTT
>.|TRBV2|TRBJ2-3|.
CANSLSGDTQYF
TGTGCCAACTCCCTTTCCGGGGATACGCAGTATTTT
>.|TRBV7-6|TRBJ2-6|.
CASSPEAGYGSGANVLTF
TGTGCCAGCAGCCCCGAGGCAGGGTATGGCTCTGGGGCCAACGTCCTGACTTTC
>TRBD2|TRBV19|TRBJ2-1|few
CASSIGSGRTYNEQFF
TGTGCCAGTAGTATTGGTAGCGGGAGGACCTACAATGAGCAGTTCTTC
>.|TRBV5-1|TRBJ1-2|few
CASKEVDNYGYTF
TGCGCCAGCAAAGAAGTCGATAACTATGGCTACACCTTC
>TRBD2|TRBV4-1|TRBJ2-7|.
CASSESLAGAYEQYF
TGCGCCAGCAGCGAATCCCTAGCGGGAGCATACGAGCAGTACTTC
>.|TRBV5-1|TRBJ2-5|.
CASSLGVDRRETQYF
TGCGCCAGCAGCCTGGGGGTTGACAGGCGAGAGACCCAGTACTTC
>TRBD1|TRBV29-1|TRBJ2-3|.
CSVEDSATGSWSDTQYF
TGCAGCGTTGAAGATTCGGCGACAGGGAGTTGGTCAGATACGCAGTATTTT
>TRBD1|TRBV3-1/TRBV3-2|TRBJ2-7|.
CASSQVAGTGSYEQYF
TGTGCCAGCAGCCAAGTCGCCGGGACAGGGAGCTACGAGCAGTACTTC
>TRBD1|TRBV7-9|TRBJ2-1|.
CASSSGQGNYNEQFF
TGTGCCAGCAGCTCGGGACAGGGTAACTACAATGAGCAGTTCTTC
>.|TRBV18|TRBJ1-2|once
CASSPTDSAHGYTF
TGTGCCAGCTCACCCACGGACAGCGCTCATGGCTACACCTTC